A single TCR beta chain is shown here with its context. Its specificity is not known. A much larger clone differs from this one at a single base, so this may be a read error. TCRdb recomputed calls from the reads with MiXCR, one row per CDR3 protein. The profile shows hundreds of thousands of distinct CDR3 sequences, about 33% of them singletons. J lost 4 bases, V lost 3 bases, and 2 bases had no gene match. Germline CDR1 SGHTA, CDR2 FQGNSA. The CDR3 totals 14 residues. This entry comes from a study of T cell repertoires in cytomegalovirus infection. Across the study: HLA-C-restricted CMV epitopes, recently identified, and well-studied HLA-B-restricted ones were used by the study. Carrying CMV and the relevant HLA type showed in public TCR beta signatures. General study findings and limits: The study found HLA-C-restricted CMV-specific TCR beta clonotypes dominating the ex vivo response.

This specimen consisted of cultured PBMCs, obtained from culture after CMV antigen stimulation. This chain uses TRBV7-2 with TRBJ2-2; 7 bases fit TRBD1. This receptor was taken from a human donor in good health (CMV status not recorded). Some clones in this sample may be carry-over from other donors' samples. CDR3 bases: TGTGCCAGCAGCTTGACAGGGTTCACCGGGGAGCTGTTTTTT. Translation: CASSLTGFTGELFF.